A selection of T cell receptor beta chains follows, all from one sample in a study of blood T cells in healthy people across ages. TCRdb redid the calling of the 5' RACE reads with MiXCR, one entry per CDR3 protein. The table lists hundreds of thousands of distinct CDR3 sequences, 46% of them singletons. The sequenced sample was blood. Source of these receptors: an older man in good health. The CDR3 runs from the conserved cysteine through the conserved F or W. The D gene is left open where the match is weak. Only part of the rows carry a size: once, few, many, or a class if the clone is expanded.

J,V,D,size,CDR3,DNA
TRBJ2-5,TRBV10-3,NA,few,CAIGVGSAHQETQYF,TGTGCCATCGGAGTGGGGAGCGCCCACCAAGAGACCCAGTACTTC
TRBJ2-5,TRBV27,NA,NA,CASSATGQTGTQYF,TGTGCCAGCAGTGCCACGGGACAAACAGGGACCCAGTACTTC
TRBJ2-5,TRBV3-1,NA,NA,CASSQDRGGGETQYF,TGTGCCAGCAGCCAAGATCGAGGGGGTGGAGAGACCCAGTACTTC
TRBJ2-5,TRBV4-2,NA,NA,CASSQERGYQETQYF,TGTGCCAGCAGCCAAGAACGGGGCTACCAAGAGACCCAGTACTTC
TRBJ2-7,TRBV9,TRBD2,NA,CASSFRGGSSYNEQYF,TGTGCCAGCAGCTTCCGGGGGGGAAGCTCCTACAATGAGCAGTACTTC
TRBJ2-1,TRBV12-3/TRBV12-4,TRBD2,few,CASSQGASGSYEQFF,TGTGCCAGCAGCCAAGGGGCTAGCGGGAGCTATGAGCAGTTCTTC
TRBJ1-1,TRBV7-3,NA,few,CASSLSSGLSTEAFF,TGTGCCAGCAGCTTAAGTTCGGGATTAAGCACTGAAGCTTTCTTT
TRBJ2-5,TRBV7-2,TRBD2,NA,CTSSAAGLAGVLGEQYF,TGTACCAGCAGCGCGGCGGGACTAGCGGGTGTTCTTGGAGAGCAGTACTTC
TRBJ2-1,TRBV7-2,NA,NA,CASSWSNEQFF,TGTGCCAGCAGCTGGTCCAATGAGCAGTTCTTC
TRBJ2-4,TRBV4-2,NA,NA,CASSQDLTVGKNIQYF,TGTGCCAGCAGCCAAGATCTGACGGTGGGCAAAAACATTCAGTACTTC
TRBJ2-5,TRBV12-3/TRBV12-4,TRBD2,NA,CASSQTSGSGETQYF,TGTGCCAGCAGCCAGACTAGCGGGAGTGGAGAGACCCAGTACTTC
TRBJ2-5,TRBV29-1,NA,NA,CSVRPETQETQYF,TGCAGCGTCAGGCCTGAGACCCAAGAGACCCAGTACTTC
TRBJ1-4,TRBV5-1,NA,NA,CASSPVPGMDEKLFF,TGCGCCAGCAGCCCCGTGCCGGGTATGGACGAAAAACTGTTTTTT
TRBJ2-7,TRBV14,TRBD2,NA,CASSPLAGVAEQYF,TGTGCCAGCAGCCCACTAGCGGGAGTTGCCGAGCAGTACTTC
TRBJ2-6,TRBV19,TRBD1,few,CASSRGQKRSGANVLTF,TGTGCCAGTAGTAGGGGACAGAAAAGGTCTGGGGCCAACGTCCTGACTTTC
TRBJ1-5,TRBV7-3,TRBD1,NA,CASSTLGQGIYSNQPQHF,TGTGCCAGCAGCACCTTGGGACAGGGGATATATAGCAATCAGCCCCAGCATTTT
TRBJ1-5,TRBV6-6,TRBD1,many,CASSGTGLNQPQHF,TGTGCCAGCAGCGGGACAGGGCTCAATCAGCCCCAGCATTTT
TRBJ2-5,TRBV6-1,TRBD1,once,CASSGDRSQEPQYF,TGTGCCAGCAGTGGGGACAGGTCGCAAGAGCCCCAGTACTTC
TRBJ2-1,TRBV7-2,TRBD2,few,CASSAGGAGGENEQFF,TGTGCCAGCAGCGCGGGGGGAGCGGGAGGCGAAAATGAGCAGTTCTTC
TRBJ2-5,TRBV27,NA,NA,CASSPTEETQYF,TGTGCCAGCAGCCCGACAGAAGAGACCCAGTACTTC
TRBJ2-5,TRBV15,NA,NA,CATSRARSSGLETQYF,TGTGCCACCAGCAGAGCCCGCAGTTCAGGGTTAGAGACCCAGTACTTC
TRBJ2-7,TRBV15,TRBD1,NA,CATSPRTGNYEQYF,TGTGCCACCAGCCCGCGGACAGGGAACTACGAGCAGTACTTC
TRBJ2-5,TRBV20-1,TRBD2,once,CSARVQEGGPMETQYF,TGCAGTGCTAGAGTTCAGGAGGGAGGGCCGATGGAGACCCAGTACTTC
TRBJ1-2,TRBV28,NA,few,CASSSRASINYGYTF,TGTGCCAGCAGTTCCCGAGCGAGTATAAACTATGGCTACACCTTC
TRBJ2-5,TRBV10-3,NA,NA,CAISESRGRDNEQYF,TGTGCCATCAGTGAGTCGAGGGGACGCGACAATGAGCAGTACTTC
TRBJ2-3,TRBV28,NA,NA,CASSLDGMGDTQYF,TGTGCCAGCAGTTTAGACGGGATGGGAGATACGCAGTATTTT
TRBJ2-1,TRBV11-3,NA,NA,CASTPGFEQFF,TGTGCCAGCACCCCGGGGTTTGAGCAGTTCTTC
TRBJ2-7,TRBV20-1,NA,few,CSARGDSPPVAQYF,TGCAGTGCTAGAGGGGACTCGCCTCCGGTGGCCCAGTACTTC
TRBJ2-7,TRBV20-1,NA,NA,CSARDPGGGTYEQYF,TGCAGTGCTAGAGATCCTGGTGGGGGTACTTACGAGCAGTACTTC
TRBJ1-1,TRBV7-2,NA,few,CASSRDFKAFF,TGTGCCAGCAGCCGGGACTTCAAAGCTTTCTTT
TRBJ2-7,TRBV20-1,TRBD2,few,CSASGTSGTVEQYF,TGCAGTGCGAGTGGGACTAGCGGGACGGTCGAGCAGTACTTC
TRBJ2-3,TRBV12-3/TRBV12-4,TRBD2,few,CASSLTAGGDTQYF,TGTGCCAGCAGTTTAACGGCGGGAGGGGATACGCAGTATTTT
TRBJ1-2,TRBV6-2/TRBV6-3,NA,NA,CASRDRVFQIYGCTF,NA
TRBJ2-7,TRBV7-2,NA,NA,CASSLLTISYEQYF,TGTGCCAGCAGCTTGCTGACAATTTCCTACGAGCAGTACTTC
TRBJ1-5,TRBV20-1,TRBD1,once,CSASITDRGYSNQPQHF,TGCAGTGCTAGCATCACCGACAGGGGATATAGCAATCAGCCCCAGCATTTT
TRBJ1-5,TRBV6-2/TRBV6-3,TRBD1,NA,CASSTPGQDFQPQHF,TGTGCCAGCAGTACACCGGGACAGGACTTTCAGCCCCAGCATTTT
TRBJ2-7,TRBV27,NA,NA,CASSLVVGSYEQYF,TGTGCCAGCTCCTTAGTAGTTGGGTCCTACGAGCAGTACTTC
TRBJ2-4,TRBV28,NA,few,CASRGTGEGKNIQYF,TGTGCCAGCAGGGGAACGGGAGAAGGCAAAAACATTCAGTACTTC
TRBJ2-1,TRBV12-3/TRBV12-4,NA,NA,CASSLQLGYNEQFF,TGTGCCAGCAGTTTGCAGCTAGGGTACAATGAGCAGTTCTTC
TRBJ2-7,TRBV12-3/TRBV12-4,TRBD2,NA,CASSWTGPAGEEQYF,TGTGCCAGCAGTTGGACGGGACCAGCGGGAGAAGAGCAGTACTTC
TRBJ2-5,TRBV6-2/TRBV6-3,NA,NA,CASSYQDLATQYF,TGTGCCAGCAGTTACCAGGACCTAGCAACTCAGTACTTC
TRBJ2-4,TRBV20-1,NA,NA,CSASASQLAKNIQYF,TGCAGTGCTAGCGCTTCACAATTAGCCAAAAACATTCAGTACTTC
TRBJ2-1,TRBV11-2,NA,NA,CASSLDLMGSYNEQFF,TGTGCCAGCAGCTTAGACTTGATGGGATCTTACAATGAGCAGTTCTTC
TRBJ2-2,TRBV11-2,NA,NA,CASSFAGRANTGELFF,TGTGCCAGCAGCTTTGCTGGCAGGGCCAACACCGGGGAGCTGTTTTTT
TRBJ2-7,TRBV29-1,TRBD2,NA,CSVGTSGFSSYEQYF,TGCAGCGTTGGGACTAGCGGTTTCAGCTCCTACGAGCAGTACTTC
TRBJ2-1,TRBV27,NA,few,CASSLTGRAAYNEQFF,TGTGCCAGCAGCCTAACTGGACGAGCGGCCTACAATGAGCAGTTCTTC
TRBJ2-5,TRBV6-2/TRBV6-3,TRBD2,few,CASRTSGRASDEQYF,TGTGCCAGCAGAACTAGCGGGAGGGCCAGCGATGAGCAGTACTTC